A selection of T cell receptor beta chains follows, all from one sample in a study of CD8 T cells in Susac syndrome. TCRdb re-derived calls from the immunoSEQ multiplex PCR reads in MiXCR, one entry per CDR3 protein. The sample gives 85,000 to 90,000 distinct CDR3 sequences, roughly 93% of which show up once; 0.3% to 0.4% is in the top ten. The sequenced sample consisted of CD8+ T cells from PBMCs. The origin of the receptors is a human donor in good health. Each CDR3 is given with its conserved first and last residue. D genes are given only for firm matches. Some rows mark clone size as missing; the rest say once, few, many or name a class of expanded clone.

clone_size	v_call	d_call	j_call	cdr3_aa	cdr3_nt
-	TRBV10-3	-	TRBJ1-1	CAISGGTANTEAFF	TGTGCCATCAGTGGGGGGACGGCGAACACTGAAGCTTTCTTT
-	TRBV3-1	-	TRBJ1-2	CASSLPGGAGYGYTF	TGTGCCAGCAGCCTACCGGGCGGGGCCGGCTATGGCTACACCTTC
-	TRBV6-5	-	TRBJ2-7	CTSSYLQAYEQYF	TGTACCAGCAGTTATCTTCAGGCCTACGAGCAGTACTTC
-	TRBV7-9	-	TRBJ2-3	CASSLTPDSTDTQYF	TGTGCCAGCAGCTTAACCCCGGACAGCACAGATACGCAGTATTTT
once	TRBV9	-	TRBJ2-1	CASSPPPTMREQFF	TGTGCCAGCAGCCCTCCCCCGACTATGAGGGAGCAGTTCTTC
-	TRBV7-8	-	TRBJ1-2	CASSLEWSYGYTF	TGTGCCAGCAGCTTAGAATGGTCCTATGGCTACACCTTC
-	TRBV5-1	TRBD1	TRBJ2-5	CASSERDRGEETQYF	TGCGCCAGCAGCGAAAGGGACAGGGGTGAGGAGACCCAGTACTTC
-	TRBV27	-	TRBJ1-2	CASSLFSPSGGYGYTF	TGTGCCAGCAGTTTATTTAGTCCATCCGGAGGCTATGGCTACACCTTC
-	TRBV7-3	-	TRBJ2-5	CASSLTGRGETQYF	TGTGCCAGCAGCTTAACGGGCCGTGGAGAGACCCAGTACTTC
few	TRBV19	-	TRBJ2-7	CASSGGDSSYEQYF	TGTGCCAGTAGTGGGGGGGACAGCTCCTACGAGCAGTACTTC
-	TRBV29-1	TRBD2	TRBJ2-2	CSVVLAGAGELFF	TGCAGCGTTGTTCTAGCGGGCGCCGGGGAGCTGTTTTTT
-	TRBV30	TRBD2	TRBJ2-7	CAWSVRGGHEQYF	TGTGCCTGGAGTGTACGGGGGGGCCACGAGCAGTACTTC
-	TRBV5-1	TRBD2	TRBJ2-2	CASSLALAGGPGTGELFF	TGCGCCAGCAGCTTGGCCCTAGCGGGGGGGCCCGGCACCGGGGAGCTGTTTTTT
-	TRBV6-5	-	TRBJ1-2	CASSYSKSGGGDGYTF	TGTGCCAGCAGTTACTCGAAGAGCGGGGGAGGAGACGGCTACACCTTC
-	TRBV5-5	-	TRBJ2-7	CASSLGLAAATEQYF	TGTGCCAGCAGCTTGGGGCTCGCCGCGGCCACCGAGCAGTACTTC
-	TRBV30	TRBD1	TRBJ1-1	CAWSPGGLTEAFF	TGTGCCTGGAGTCCAGGGGGTTTGACTGAAGCTTTCTTT
-	TRBV29-1	-	TRBJ2-2	CSVAGDTGELFF	TGCAGCGTTGCAGGGGACACCGGGGAGCTGTTTTTT
-	TRBV9	TRBD1	TRBJ2-7	CASSAGQGSPYEQYF	TGTGCCAGCAGCGCTGGACAGGGATCCCCCTACGAGCAGTACTTC
-	TRBV7-2	-	TRBJ1-5	CASSLVGGFSGNQPQHF	TGTGCCAGCAGCTTAGTGGGAGGGTTTTCAGGCAATCAGCCCCAGCATTTT
-	TRBV15	-	TRBJ2-2	CATSRAGLPELFF	TGTGCCACCAGCAGAGCTGGACTCCCGGAGCTGTTTTTT
-	TRBV29-1	TRBD2	TRBJ2-5	CSVDPSRGGSETQYF	TGCAGCGTTGACCCATCGCGGGGGGGGTCGGAGACCCAGTACTTC